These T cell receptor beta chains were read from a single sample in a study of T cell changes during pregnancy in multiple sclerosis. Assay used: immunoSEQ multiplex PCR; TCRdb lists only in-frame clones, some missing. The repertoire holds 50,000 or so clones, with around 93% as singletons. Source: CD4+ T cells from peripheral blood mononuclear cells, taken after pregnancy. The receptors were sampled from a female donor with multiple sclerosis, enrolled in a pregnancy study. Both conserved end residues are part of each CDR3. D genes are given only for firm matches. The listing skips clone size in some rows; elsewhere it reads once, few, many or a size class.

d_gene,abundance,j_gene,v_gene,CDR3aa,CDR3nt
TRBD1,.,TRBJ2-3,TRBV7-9,CASSSRDRRTDTQYF,TGTGCCAGCAGCTCCCGGGACAGACGAACAGATACGCAGTATTTT
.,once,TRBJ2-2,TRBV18,CASSPRRGDTGELFF,TGTGCCAGCTCACCCCGCAGGGGAGACACCGGGGAGCTGTTTTTT
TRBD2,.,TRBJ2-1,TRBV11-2,CASSHGLAGGPEQFF,TGTGCCAGCAGCCACGGACTAGCGGGAGGGCCTGAGCAGTTCTTC
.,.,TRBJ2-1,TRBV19,CASSIGTLEQFF,TGTGCCAGTAGTATCGGGACACTTGAGCAGTTCTTC
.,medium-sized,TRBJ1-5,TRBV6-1,CASSEAYGGRHF,TGTGCCAGCAGTGAAGCGTACGGGGGAAGGCATTTT
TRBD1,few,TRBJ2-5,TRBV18,CASSPGQQETQYF,TGTGCCAGCTCACCGGGACAGCAAGAGACCCAGTACTTC
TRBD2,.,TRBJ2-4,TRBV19,CAPSGGTKLNAKNIQYF,TGTGCCCCCAGCGGGGGGACGAAATTAAATGCCAAAAACATTCAGTACTTC
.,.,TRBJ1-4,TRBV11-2,CASSLGVIGQLEKLFF,TGTGCCAGCAGCTTAGGAGTAATCGGACAGCTTGAAAAACTGTTTTTT
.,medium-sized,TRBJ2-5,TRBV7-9,CASSSKDLVGPETQYF,TGTGCCAGCAGCTCAAAAGATTTAGTTGGGCCAGAGACCCAGTACTTC
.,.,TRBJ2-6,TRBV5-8,CASSSDGLSANVLTF,TGTGCCAGCAGCTCAGACGGTCTTAGCGCCAACGTCCTGACTTTC
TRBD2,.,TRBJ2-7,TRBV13,CASSLAFGGSDNEQYF,TGTGCCAGCAGCTTAGCATTTGGCGGGAGTGACAACGAGCAGTACTTC
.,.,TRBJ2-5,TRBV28,CASSLLGEIGETQYF,TGTGCCAGCAGTTTATTGGGAGAGATCGGAGAGACCCAGTACTTC
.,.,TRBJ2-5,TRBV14,CASSPRDYQETQYF,TGTGCCAGCAGCCCCCGGGACTACCAAGAGACCCAGTACTTC
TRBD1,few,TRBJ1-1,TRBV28,CASSWGQGARTEAFF,TGTGCCAGCAGTTGGGGACAGGGGGCGCGTACTGAAGCTTTCTTT
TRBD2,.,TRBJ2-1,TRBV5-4,CASSLGGLVNEQFF,TGTGCCAGCAGCTTGGGGGGACTAGTGAATGAGCAGTTCTTC
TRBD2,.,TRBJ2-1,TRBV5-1,CASSWLLAGGRAAGNEQFF,TGCGCCAGCAGCTGGCTACTAGCGGGAGGGCGAGCGGCGGGCAATGAGCAGTTCTTC
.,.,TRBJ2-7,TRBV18,CASSGTGRSYEQYF,TGTGCCAGCTCAGGAACTGGGCGCTCCTACGAGCAGTACTTC
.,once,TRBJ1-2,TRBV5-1,CASSDEQTYGYTF,TGCGCCAGCAGCGACGAACAGACCTATGGCTACACCTTC
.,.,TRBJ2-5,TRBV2,CASSEEAGRVTQYF,TGTGCCAGCAGTGAGGAGGCCGGCCGTGTGACCCAGTACTTC
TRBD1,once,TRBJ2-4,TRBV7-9,CASSLAGTGGQNIQYF,TGTGCCAGCAGCTTAGCCGGGACAGGGGGCCAAAACATTCAGTACTTC
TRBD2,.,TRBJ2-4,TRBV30,CAWSGTSGSNIQYF,TGTGCCTGGAGTGGTACTAGCGGGAGTAACATTCAGTACTTC
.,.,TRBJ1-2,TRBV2,CASQTIQRNYGYTF,TGTGCCAGCCAGACAATACAACGTAACTATGGCTACACCTTC
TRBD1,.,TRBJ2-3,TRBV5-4,CASSHGQGSTDTQYF,TGTGCCAGCAGCCACGGACAGGGTAGCACAGATACGCAGTATTTT
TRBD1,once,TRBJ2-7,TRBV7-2,CASSLGTGVYEQYF,TGTGCCAGCAGTTTGGGGACAGGGGTTTACGAGCAGTACTTC
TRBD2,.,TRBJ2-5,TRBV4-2,CASSQDKLAGEEGETQYF,TGTGCCAGCAGCCAAGATAAACTAGCGGGAGAGGAGGGAGAGACCCAGTACTTC
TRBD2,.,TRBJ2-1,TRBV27,CASSPPHSGTYNEQFF,TGTGCCAGCAGTCCCCCCCATAGCGGGACTTACAATGAGCAGTTCTTC
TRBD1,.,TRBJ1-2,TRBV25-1,CASGRTGDYGYTF,TGTGCCAGCGGAAGGACAGGAGACTATGGCTACACCTTC
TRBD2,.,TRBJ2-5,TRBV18,CASSQSLSGSSAETQYF,TGTGCCAGCTCACAAAGTCTTAGCGGGAGCTCCGCAGAGACCCAGTACTTC
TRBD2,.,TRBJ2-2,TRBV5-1,CASSASGRTGELFF,TGCGCCAGCAGCGCTAGCGGGAGGACCGGGGAGCTGTTTTTT
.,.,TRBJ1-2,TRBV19,CASSRGLAGYTF,TGTGCCAGTAGTAGGGGACTCGCTGGCTACACCTTC
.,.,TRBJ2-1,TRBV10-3,CAISEGGSYNEQFF,TGTGCCATCAGTGAGGGGGGGTCCTACAATGAGCAGTTCTTC
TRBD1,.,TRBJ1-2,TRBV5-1,CASSFGGTGAFYGYTF,TGCGCCAGCAGCTTCGGTGGGACAGGGGCTTTCTATGGCTACACCTTC